The 3 T cell receptor beta chains below all came from one sample that was sequenced in a study of blood T cell repertoires in COVID-19. Libraries were prepared by immunoSEQ multiplex PCR; TCRdb keeps only in-frame clonotypes and omits some of them. The sample shows about 150,000 clones, 84% of them seen only once. Sequencing input: peripheral blood. The receptors stem from a woman of 80 years or more with COVID-19, enrolled during active disease.

The table lists this clone with a count of one. The rearrangement links TRBV13 to TRBJ1-5, with unresolved D. The CDR3 runs 14 residues. Trimming stripped 2 bases from V and 0 bases from J, with 5 bases between. Germline CDR1 reads PRHDT; CDR2 reads FYEKMQ (reference sequence). CDR3 sequence reads: CASSLRSSNQPQHF. CDR3 DNA sequence: TGTGCCAGCAGCTTACGGTCTAGCAATCAGCCCCAGCATTTT.

The V and J genes are TRBV7-3 and TRBJ2-5; 7 bases are a match to TRBD1. Germline V CDR1 and CDR2: SGHTA, FQGTGA. The CDR3 is 16 residues long. Trimming took 3 bases from V and 1 from J; bases not matched to a gene: 8. The CDR3 DNA sequence: TGTGCCAGCAGCTTGTCGGGACAGAACTCCCAAGAGACCCAGTACTTC. Residues: CASSLSGQNSQETQYF.

The chain links TRBV28 to TRBJ1-5, with D perhaps TRBD1 (6 bases). Germline lookup yields CDR1 MDHEN and CDR2 SYDVKM. This CDR3 is built from 18 residues. Trimming left V 6 bases short and J 4 bases short, with 25 bases between. CDR3 sequence (DNA): TGTGCCAGCAGATTTGGGGGCGTAAGGCAGGGGTTAAATCAGCCCCAGCATTTT. Its translation is CASRFGGVRQGLNQPQHF.